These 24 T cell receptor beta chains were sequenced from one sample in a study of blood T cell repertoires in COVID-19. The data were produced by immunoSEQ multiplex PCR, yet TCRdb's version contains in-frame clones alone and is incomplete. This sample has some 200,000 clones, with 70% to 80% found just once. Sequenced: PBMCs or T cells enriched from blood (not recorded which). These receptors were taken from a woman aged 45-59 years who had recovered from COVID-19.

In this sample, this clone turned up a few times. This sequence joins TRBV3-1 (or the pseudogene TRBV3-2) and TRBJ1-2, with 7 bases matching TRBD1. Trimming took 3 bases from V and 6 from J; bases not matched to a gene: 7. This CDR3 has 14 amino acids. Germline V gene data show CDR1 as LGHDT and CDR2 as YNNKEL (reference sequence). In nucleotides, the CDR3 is TGTGCCAGCAGCCAGGCGGGACAGACAAATGGCTACACCTTC. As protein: CASSQAGQTNGYTF.

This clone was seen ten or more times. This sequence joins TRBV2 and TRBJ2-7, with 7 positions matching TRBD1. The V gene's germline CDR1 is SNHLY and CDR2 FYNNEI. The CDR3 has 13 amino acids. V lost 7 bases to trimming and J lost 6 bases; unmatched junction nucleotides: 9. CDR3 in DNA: TGTGCCAGCACTCTGACAGGGTTGGGCGAGCAGTACTTC. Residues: CASTLTGLGEQYF. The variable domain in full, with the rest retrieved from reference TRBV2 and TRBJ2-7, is EPEVTQTPSHQVTQMGQEVILRCVPISNHLYFYWYRQILGQKVEFLVSFYNNEISEKSEIFDDQFSVERPDGSNFTLKIRSTKLEDSAMYFCASTLTGLGEQYFGPGTRLTVT.

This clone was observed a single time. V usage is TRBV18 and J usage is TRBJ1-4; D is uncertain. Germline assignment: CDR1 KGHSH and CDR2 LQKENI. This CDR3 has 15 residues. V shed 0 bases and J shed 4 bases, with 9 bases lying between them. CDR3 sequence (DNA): TGTGCCAGCTCACCACCGGAGCAGAGTAATGAAAAACTGTTTTTT. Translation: CASSPPEQSNEKLFF.

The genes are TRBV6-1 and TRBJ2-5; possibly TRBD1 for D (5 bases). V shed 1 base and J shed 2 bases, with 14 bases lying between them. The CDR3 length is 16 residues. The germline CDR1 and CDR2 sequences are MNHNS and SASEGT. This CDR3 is CASSEVGRAKQETQYF. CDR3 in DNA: TGTGCCAGCAGTGAAGTCGGCAGGGCGAAACAAGAGACCCAGTACTTC.

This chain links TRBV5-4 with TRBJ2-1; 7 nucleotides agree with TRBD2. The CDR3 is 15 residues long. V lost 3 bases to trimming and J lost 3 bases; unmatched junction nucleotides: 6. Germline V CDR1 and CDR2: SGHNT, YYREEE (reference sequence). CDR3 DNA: TGTGCCAGCAGCTCTGGGAGGGCCAGCTACAATGAGCAGTTCTTC. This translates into CASSSGRASYNEQFF.

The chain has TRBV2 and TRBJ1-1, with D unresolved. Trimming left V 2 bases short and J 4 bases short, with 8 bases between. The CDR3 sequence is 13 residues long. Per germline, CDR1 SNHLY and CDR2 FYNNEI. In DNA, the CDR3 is TGTGCCAGCAGTGAAAGTCGAGCCACTGAAGCTTTCTTT. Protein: CASSESRATEAFF.

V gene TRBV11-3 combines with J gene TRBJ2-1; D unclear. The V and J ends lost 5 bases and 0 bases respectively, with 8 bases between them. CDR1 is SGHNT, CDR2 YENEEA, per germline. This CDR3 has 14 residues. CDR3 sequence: CASSSLDSYNEQFF. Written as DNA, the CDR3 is TGTGCCAGCAGCAGCTTAGACTCCTACAATGAGCAGTTCTTC.

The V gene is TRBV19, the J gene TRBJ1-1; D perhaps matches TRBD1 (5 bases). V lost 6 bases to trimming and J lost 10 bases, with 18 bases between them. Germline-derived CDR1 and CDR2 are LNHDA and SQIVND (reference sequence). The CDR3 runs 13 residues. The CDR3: CASSPLLGRGAFF. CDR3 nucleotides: TGTGCCAGTAGCCCCTTGTTAGGGAGGGGAGCTTTCTTT.

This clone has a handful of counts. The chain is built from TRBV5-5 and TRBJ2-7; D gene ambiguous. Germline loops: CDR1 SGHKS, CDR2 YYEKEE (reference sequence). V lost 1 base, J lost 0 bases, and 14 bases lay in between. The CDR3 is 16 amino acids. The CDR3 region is CASSLSGEPTSYEQYF. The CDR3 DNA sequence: TGTGCCAGCAGCTTGTCAGGTGAACCCACCTCCTACGAGCAGTACTTC.

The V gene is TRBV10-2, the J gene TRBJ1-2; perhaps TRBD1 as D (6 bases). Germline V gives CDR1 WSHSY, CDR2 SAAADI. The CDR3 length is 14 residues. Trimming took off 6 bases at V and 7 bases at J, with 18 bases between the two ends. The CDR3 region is CASSSTGLQTGYTF. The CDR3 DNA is TGCGCCAGCAGCTCGACAGGTCTTCAGACTGGCTACACCTTC.

For the CDR3, the DNA is TGCGCCAGCAGCTCCTCCGGGACAGGGTACAATGAGCAGTTCTTC. Translating it yields CASSSSGTGYNEQFF. The rearrangement joins TRBV5-1 to TRBJ2-1; 9 bases map to TRBD1. The CDR3 has 15 residues. Per germline, CDR1 SGHRS and CDR2 YFSETQ. V gave up 3 bases and J gave up 4 bases; unmatched junction bases: 5.

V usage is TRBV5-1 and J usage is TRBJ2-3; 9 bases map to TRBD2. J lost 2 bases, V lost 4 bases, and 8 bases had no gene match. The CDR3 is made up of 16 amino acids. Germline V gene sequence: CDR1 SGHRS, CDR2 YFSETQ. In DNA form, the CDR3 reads TGCGCCAGCAGCCCCGGGGGACTAGCCTTCACAGATACGCAGTATTTT. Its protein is CASSPGGLAFTDTQYF. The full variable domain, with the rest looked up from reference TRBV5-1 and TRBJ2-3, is KAGVTQTPRYLIKTRGQQVTLSCSPISGHRSVSWYQQTPGQGLQFLFEYFSETQRNKGNFPGRFSGRQFSNSRSEMNVSTLELGDSALYLCASSPGGLAFTDTQYFGPGTRLTVL.

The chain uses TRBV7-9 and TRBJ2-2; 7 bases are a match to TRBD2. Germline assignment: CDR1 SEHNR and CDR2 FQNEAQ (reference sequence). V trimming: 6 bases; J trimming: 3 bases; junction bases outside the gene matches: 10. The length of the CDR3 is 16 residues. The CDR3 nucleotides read TGTGCCAGCAGACCGCTGCGGGAGATGTACACCGGGGAGCTGTTTTTT. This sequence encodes CASRPLREMYTGELFF.

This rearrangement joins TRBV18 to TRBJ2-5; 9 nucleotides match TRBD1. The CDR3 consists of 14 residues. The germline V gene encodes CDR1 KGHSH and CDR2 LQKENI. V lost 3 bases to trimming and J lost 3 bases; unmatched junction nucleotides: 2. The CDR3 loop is CASSPGTGKETQYF. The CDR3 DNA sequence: TGTGCCAGCTCACCTGGGACAGGGAAAGAGACCCAGTACTTC.

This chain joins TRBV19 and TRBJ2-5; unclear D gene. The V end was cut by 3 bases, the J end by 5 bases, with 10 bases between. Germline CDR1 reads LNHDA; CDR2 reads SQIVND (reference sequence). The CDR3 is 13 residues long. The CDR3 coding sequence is TGTGCCAGTAGTATGCAGGTCCGGGAGACCCAGTACTTC. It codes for CASSMQVRETQYF. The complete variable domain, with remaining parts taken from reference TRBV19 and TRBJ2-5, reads DGGITQSPKYLFRKEGQNVTLSCEQNLNHDAMYWYRQDPGQGLRLIYYSQIVNDFQKGDIAEGYSVSREKKESFPLTVTSAQKNPTAFYLCASSMQVRETQYFGPGTRLLVL.

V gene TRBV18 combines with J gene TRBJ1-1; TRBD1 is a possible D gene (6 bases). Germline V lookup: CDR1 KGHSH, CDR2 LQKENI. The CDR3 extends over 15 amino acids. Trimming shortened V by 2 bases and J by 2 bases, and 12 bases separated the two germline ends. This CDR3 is CASSPATGPNTEAFF. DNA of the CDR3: TGTGCCAGCTCACCAGCGACAGGACCAAACACTGAAGCTTTCTTT.

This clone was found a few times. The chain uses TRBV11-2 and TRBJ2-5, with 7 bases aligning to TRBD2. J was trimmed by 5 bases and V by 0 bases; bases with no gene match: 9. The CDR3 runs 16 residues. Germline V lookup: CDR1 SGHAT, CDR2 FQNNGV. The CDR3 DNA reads TGTGCCAGCAGCTTAGAGGGGCGCGGGAGTTATGAGACCCAGTACTTC. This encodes CASSLEGRGSYETQYF.

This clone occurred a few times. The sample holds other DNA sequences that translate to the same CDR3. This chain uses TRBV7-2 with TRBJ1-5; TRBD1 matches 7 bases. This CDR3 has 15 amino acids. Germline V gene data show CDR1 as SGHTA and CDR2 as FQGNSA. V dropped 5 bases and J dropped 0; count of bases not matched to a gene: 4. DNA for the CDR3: TGTGCCAGCAGCCCCCGACAGGGTAGCAATCAGCCCCAGCATTTT. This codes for CASSPRQGSNQPQHF.

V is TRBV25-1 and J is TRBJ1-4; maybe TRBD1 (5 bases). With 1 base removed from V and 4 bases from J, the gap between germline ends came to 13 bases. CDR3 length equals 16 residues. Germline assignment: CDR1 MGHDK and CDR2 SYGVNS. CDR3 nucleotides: TGTGCCAGCAGTGAATCCAATAGGGGTTATAATGAAAAACTGTTTTTT. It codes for CASSESNRGYNEKLFF. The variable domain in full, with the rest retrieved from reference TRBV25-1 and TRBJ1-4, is EADIYQTPRYLVIGTGKKITLECSQTMGHDKMYWYQQDPGMELHLIHYSYGVNSTEKGDLSSESTVSRIRTEHFPLTLESARPSHTSQYLCASSESNRGYNEKLFFGSGTQLSVL.

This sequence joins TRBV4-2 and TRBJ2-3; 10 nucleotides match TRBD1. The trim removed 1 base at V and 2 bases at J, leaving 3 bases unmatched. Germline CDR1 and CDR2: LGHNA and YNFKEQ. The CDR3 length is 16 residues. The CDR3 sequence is CASSQVGTGVTDTQYF. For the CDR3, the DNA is TGTGCCAGCAGCCAAGTCGGGACAGGGGTCACAGATACGCAGTATTTT.

DNA of the CDR3: TGTGCCAGCAGCCAAGATCAGGGTAGCCTACTCTACGAGCAGTACTTC. Residues: CASSQDQGSLLYEQYF. The chain employs TRBV4-2 and TRBJ2-7; tentative D call: TRBD1 (5 bases). This CDR3 is built from 16 residues. The V gene's germline CDR1 is LGHNA and CDR2 YNFKEQ. V dropped 0 bases and J dropped 3 bases, with 15 bases sitting between them.

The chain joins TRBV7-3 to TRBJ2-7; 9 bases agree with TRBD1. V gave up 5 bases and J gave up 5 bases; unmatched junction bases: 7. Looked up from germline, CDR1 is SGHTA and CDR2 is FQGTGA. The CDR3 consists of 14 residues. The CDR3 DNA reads TGTGCCAGCAGCCCAACGGGACAGGGTGACGAGCAGTACTTC. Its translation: CASSPTGQGDEQYF. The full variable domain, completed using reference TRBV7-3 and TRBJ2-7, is GAGVSQTPSNKVTEKGKYVELRCDPISGHTALYWYRQSLGQGPEFLIYFQGTGAADDSGLPNDRFFAVRPEGSVSTLKIQRTERGDSAVYLCASSPTGQGDEQYFGPGTRLTVT.

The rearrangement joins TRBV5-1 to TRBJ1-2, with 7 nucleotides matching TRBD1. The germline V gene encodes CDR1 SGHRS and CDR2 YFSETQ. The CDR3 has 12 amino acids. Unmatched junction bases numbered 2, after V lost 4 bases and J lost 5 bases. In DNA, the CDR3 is TGCGCCAGCAGCCCGACAGGGTATGGCTACACCTTC. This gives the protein CASSPTGYGYTF.

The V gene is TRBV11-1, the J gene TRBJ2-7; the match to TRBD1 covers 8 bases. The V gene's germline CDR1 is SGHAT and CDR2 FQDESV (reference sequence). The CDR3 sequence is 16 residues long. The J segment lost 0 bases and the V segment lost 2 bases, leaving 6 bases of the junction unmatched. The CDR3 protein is CASSLTDRASSYEQYF. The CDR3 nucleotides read TGTGCCAGCAGCTTAACGGACAGGGCGAGCTCCTACGAGCAGTACTTC.